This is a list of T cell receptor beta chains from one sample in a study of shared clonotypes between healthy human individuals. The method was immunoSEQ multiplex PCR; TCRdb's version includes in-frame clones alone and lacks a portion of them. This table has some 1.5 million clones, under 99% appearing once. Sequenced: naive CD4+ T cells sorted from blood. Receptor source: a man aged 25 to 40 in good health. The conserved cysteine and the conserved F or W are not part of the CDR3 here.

CDR3aa: ASSLSFTEAF; j_gene: TRBJ1-1; v_gene: TRBV28
CDR3aa: ASSYGQGSYEQY; j_gene: TRBJ2-7; v_gene: TRBV7-9
CDR3aa: SVRQKLTYEQY; j_gene: TRBJ2-7; v_gene: TRBV29-1
CDR3aa: ASSLVRGNTGELF; j_gene: TRBJ2-2; v_gene: TRBV5-4
CDR3aa: ASSRLTGSGNTIY; j_gene: TRBJ1-3; v_gene: TRBV5-6
CDR3aa: ASSFNPGTGSYEQY; j_gene: TRBJ2-7; v_gene: TRBV5-1
CDR3aa: ASGGKEVSGTLEQF; j_gene: TRBJ2-1; v_gene: TRBV5-1
CDR3aa: ASSERLAGGQETQY; j_gene: TRBJ2-5; v_gene: TRBV5-1
CDR3aa: ASSSQGARGNTIY; j_gene: TRBJ1-3; v_gene: TRBV5-1
CDR3aa: ATSRDRWEEAF; j_gene: TRBJ1-1; v_gene: TRBV15
CDR3aa: ASSLASSAGPGNTIY; j_gene: TRBJ1-3; v_gene: TRBV13
CDR3aa: ASSYSDRAY; j_gene: TRBJ1-2; v_gene: TRBV6-5
CDR3aa: ASTRSGNQPQH; j_gene: TRBJ1-5; v_gene: TRBV6-1
CDR3aa: ASSPGRANYGYT; j_gene: TRBJ1-2; v_gene: TRBV18
CDR3aa: ASSLLDISLEQY; j_gene: TRBJ2-7; v_gene: TRBV5-1
CDR3aa: ASSADWTPYEQY; j_gene: TRBJ2-7; v_gene: TRBV6-1
CDR3aa: ATHIRQGGIADTQY; j_gene: TRBJ2-3; v_gene: TRBV10-2
CDR3aa: ASSIPTGSSYNEQF; j_gene: TRBJ2-1; v_gene: TRBV19
CDR3aa: ASRPDRGRFTEAF; j_gene: TRBJ1-1; v_gene: TRBV6-5
CDR3aa: ASSSAGFPHYGYT; j_gene: TRBJ1-2; v_gene: TRBV5-4
CDR3aa: ASSESGSPDTQY; j_gene: TRBJ2-3; v_gene: TRBV2
CDR3aa: ASSPGGSTNEKLF; j_gene: TRBJ1-4; v_gene: TRBV5-1
CDR3aa: ASSLQLAGGTDTQY; j_gene: TRBJ2-3; v_gene: TRBV11-3
CDR3aa: ASSQSGGGSQPQH; j_gene: TRBJ1-5; v_gene: TRBV23-1
CDR3aa: ASGAGQGQETQY; j_gene: TRBJ2-5; v_gene: TRBV9
CDR3aa: ASSWKGASYEQY; j_gene: TRBJ2-7; v_gene: TRBV5-5
CDR3aa: ASSSRRQGGEKLF; j_gene: TRBJ1-4; v_gene: TRBV5-6
CDR3aa: ASSVRTGQPGYYGYT; j_gene: TRBJ1-2; v_gene: TRBV2
CDR3aa: ASSLQGVDNEQF; j_gene: TRBJ2-1; v_gene: TRBV4-1
CDR3aa: ASSVAAGGRQEQF; j_gene: TRBJ2-1; v_gene: TRBV9
CDR3aa: ASSSYRVPTDTQY; j_gene: TRBJ2-3; v_gene: TRBV6-5
CDR3aa: ASSVETGAGETQY; j_gene: TRBJ2-5; v_gene: TRBV2
CDR3aa: ASSIRTGGNWTLWLNEQF; j_gene: TRBJ2-1; v_gene: TRBV28
CDR3aa: SVDPPEQIREREGRHTGELF; j_gene: TRBJ2-2; v_gene: TRBV29-1
CDR3aa: ASSKDRGSGANVLT; j_gene: TRBJ2-6; v_gene: TRBV21-1
CDR3aa: ASSPAGGNEQY; j_gene: TRBJ2-7; v_gene: TRBV7-7
CDR3aa: ASSQKTGLMNTEAF; j_gene: TRBJ1-1; v_gene: TRBV18
CDR3aa: ASSQDHGQGSYGYT; j_gene: TRBJ1-2; v_gene: TRBV4-1
CDR3aa: ASSPRESSYEQY; j_gene: TRBJ2-7; v_gene: TRBV11-2
CDR3aa: ASSTTGQETQY; j_gene: TRBJ2-5; v_gene: TRBV19
CDR3aa: ASGESNYGYT; j_gene: TRBJ1-2; v_gene: TRBV2
CDR3aa: ASSFEGRDEQY; j_gene: TRBJ2-7; v_gene: TRBV5-1
CDR3aa: ASSLGTGQGARDTQY; j_gene: TRBJ2-3; v_gene: TRBV11-3
CDR3aa: ASGPRTGNYGYT; j_gene: TRBJ1-2; v_gene: TRBV12-5
CDR3aa: AISPFQRGNTDTQY; j_gene: TRBJ2-3; v_gene: TRBV10-3
CDR3aa: ASGPSGRAYNEQF; j_gene: TRBJ2-1; v_gene: TRBV6-6